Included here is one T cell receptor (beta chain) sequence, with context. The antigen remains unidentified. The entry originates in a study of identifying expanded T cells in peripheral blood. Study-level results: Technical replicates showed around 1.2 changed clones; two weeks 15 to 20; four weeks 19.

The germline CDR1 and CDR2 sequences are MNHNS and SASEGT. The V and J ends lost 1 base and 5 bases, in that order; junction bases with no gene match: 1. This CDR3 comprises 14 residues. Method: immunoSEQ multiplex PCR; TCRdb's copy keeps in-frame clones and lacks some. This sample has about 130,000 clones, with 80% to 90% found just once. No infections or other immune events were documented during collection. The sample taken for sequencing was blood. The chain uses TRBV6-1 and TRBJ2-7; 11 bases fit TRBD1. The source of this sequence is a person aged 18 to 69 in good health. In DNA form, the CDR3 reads TGTGCCAGCAGTGAAGGGACAGGGGGCGACGAGCAGTACTTC. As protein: CASSEGTGGDEQYF.